Given below is one T cell receptor (beta chain) in context. The antigen remains unidentified. The sample comes from a study of T cell responses to AZD1222 COVID-19 vaccine. Germline V gene lookup returns CDR1 LGHDT and CDR2 YNNKEL (reference sequence). V was cut by 1 base and J by 5 bases, with 14 bases left in between. The CDR3 loop spans 16 amino acids. Notes on the study in general: Clonal diversity may have been underestimated in mostly white British donors. Across the whole spike, CD4 TCRs peaked at regions 160-218 and 743-854. Per reports, nearly half of all spike-specific TCRs target regions that are unmutated in variants. Repertoires were sampled only after the peak T cell response.

The assay was immunoSEQ multiplex PCR, and TCRdb's table has in-frame clones only and misses some. The sample includes 80,000 to 90,000 clones, under 95% of them seen just once. The sequencing used peripheral blood, collected on day 0 of MenACWY control vaccination. V usage is TRBV3-1 (or the pseudogene TRBV3-2) and J usage is TRBJ1-4; D gene unclear. This TCR came from an adult in good health. The chain's CDR3 is CASSQAMRSGNEKLFF. The CDR3 DNA is TGTGCCAGCAGCCAAGCTATGAGGAGTGGAAATGAAAAACTGTTTTTT.